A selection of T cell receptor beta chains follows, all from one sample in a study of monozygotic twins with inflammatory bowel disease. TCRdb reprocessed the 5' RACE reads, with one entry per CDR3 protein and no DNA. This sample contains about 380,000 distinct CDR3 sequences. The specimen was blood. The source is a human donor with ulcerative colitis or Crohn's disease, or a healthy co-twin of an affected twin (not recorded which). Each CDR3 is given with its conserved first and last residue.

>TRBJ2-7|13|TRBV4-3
CASSQEGPYEQYF
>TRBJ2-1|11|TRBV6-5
CASTRYNEQFF
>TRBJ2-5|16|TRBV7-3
CASSLTQGQGQETQYF
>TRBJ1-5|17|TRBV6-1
CASSPGRPTNSNQPQHF
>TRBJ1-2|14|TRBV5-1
CASSLGGTAYGYTF
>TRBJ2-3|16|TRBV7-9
CASSGSSGGFTDTQYF
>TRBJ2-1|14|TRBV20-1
CSASRTGPYNEQFF
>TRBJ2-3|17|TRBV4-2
CASSWTGGTGSQDTQYF
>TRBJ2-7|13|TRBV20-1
CSAKRISSYEQYF
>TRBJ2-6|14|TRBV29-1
CSVERGAGANVLTF
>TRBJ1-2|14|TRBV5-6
CASTGIGGNYGYTF
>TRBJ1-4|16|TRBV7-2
CASSFTGGLTNEKLFF
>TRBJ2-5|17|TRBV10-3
CAISDFTSGGFQETQYF
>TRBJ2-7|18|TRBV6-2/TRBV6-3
CASKPRDRGLTYSYEQYF
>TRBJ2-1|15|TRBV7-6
CASAVAGGLYNEQFF
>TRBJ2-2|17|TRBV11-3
CASSSETTSGLTGELFF
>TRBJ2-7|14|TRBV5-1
CASSFHGRSYEQYF
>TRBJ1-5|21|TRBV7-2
CASSLYSISGTGKYSNQPQHF
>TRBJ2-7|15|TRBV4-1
CASSQASGGSYEQYF
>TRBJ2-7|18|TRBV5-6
CASSLVAVRAVADYEQYF
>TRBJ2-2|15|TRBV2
CASSDDSRKSGELFF
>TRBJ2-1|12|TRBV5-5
CASSFLLDEQFF
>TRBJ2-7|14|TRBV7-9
CASSSWTSRGEQYF